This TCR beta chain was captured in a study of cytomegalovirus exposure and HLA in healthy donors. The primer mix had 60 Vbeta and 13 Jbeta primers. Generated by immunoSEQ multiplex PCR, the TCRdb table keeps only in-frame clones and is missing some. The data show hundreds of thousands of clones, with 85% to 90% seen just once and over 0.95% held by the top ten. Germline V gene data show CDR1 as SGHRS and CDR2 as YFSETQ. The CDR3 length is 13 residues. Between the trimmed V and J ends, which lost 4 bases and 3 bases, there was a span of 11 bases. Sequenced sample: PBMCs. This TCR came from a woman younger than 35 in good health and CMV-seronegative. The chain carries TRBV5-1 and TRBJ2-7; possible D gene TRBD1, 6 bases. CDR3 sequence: CASSESRGYEQYF. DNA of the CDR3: TGCGCCAGCAGCGAATCCAGGGGCTACGAGCAGTACTTC.